This T cell receptor (beta chain) was profiled in a study of a mutant IDH1 vaccine in newly diagnosed glioma. Study observations and caveats: Among patients, roughly 93% showed immune responses induced by the vaccine.

The data were produced by immunoSEQ multiplex PCR, yet TCRdb's version contains in-frame clones alone and is incomplete. The sample shows 85,000 to 100,000 clones, approximately 90% of them seen only once. The germline CDR1 and CDR2 sequences are SGHVS and FNYEAQ. The CDR3 runs to 17 residues. V was trimmed by 5 bases and J by 5 bases, leaving 21 bases between them. Turning to this clone: Antigen unknown.

Specified time point: baseline, week 1 (first vaccination visit). Treatment given: pre-vaccination baseline after standard-of-care therapy. The TCR sequence derives from a woman in her forties or fifties with glioma. V is TRBV7-6 and J is TRBJ2-2; D unresolved. Sequencing was performed on PBMCs, taken from a glioma patient treated with radiotherapy, temozolomide or both. The CDR3 spells CASSLAPGSQLTGELFF. The CDR3 coding sequence is TGTGCCAGCAGCCTCGCACCCGGGTCCCAACTGACCGGGGAGCTGTTTTTT.